A selection of T cell receptor beta chains follows, all from one sample in a study of radiation and T cells in renal cell carcinoma. TCRdb keeps only in-frame clones here, not all; method: immunoSEQ multiplex PCR. The sample consists of around 86,000 clones, roughly 85% of them appearing once. Source: blood, taken from a patient whose treatment included radiotherapy and nephrectomy. These TCRs come from a woman aged 45-59 years with renal cell carcinoma. Both conserved end residues are part of each CDR3.

v_call: TRBV6-5; j_call: TRBJ2-1; cdr3_aa: CASRRGGEQFF
v_call: TRBV7-2; j_call: TRBJ1-4; cdr3_aa: CASSLKGINEKLFF
v_call: TRBV10-3; j_call: TRBJ1-2; cdr3_aa: CAISVRQGATDGYTF
v_call: TRBV28; j_call: TRBJ1-5; cdr3_aa: CASSYIRNQPQHF
v_call: TRBV4-1; j_call: TRBJ1-2; cdr3_aa: CASSQERGYGYTF
v_call: TRBV7-2; j_call: TRBJ2-3; cdr3_aa: CASSLVLAGGLYTQYF
v_call: TRBV2; j_call: TRBJ2-7; cdr3_aa: CASSDLGYEQYF
v_call: TRBV7-9; j_call: TRBJ2-7; cdr3_aa: CASSLGSSTGSDEQYF
v_call: TRBV10-1; j_call: TRBJ2-7; cdr3_aa: CASSEGQYYEQYF
v_call: TRBV6-5; j_call: TRBJ1-6; cdr3_aa: CASSRQGKNSPLHF
v_call: TRBV28; j_call: TRBJ2-7; cdr3_aa: CASRRTGSSYEQYF
v_call: TRBV6-5; j_call: TRBJ2-7; cdr3_aa: CASSYIGTGDIHEQYF
v_call: TRBV19; j_call: TRBJ2-7; cdr3_aa: CASRASQRIPYEQYF
v_call: TRBV2; j_call: TRBJ2-4; cdr3_aa: CASSEGGSWLKNIQYF
v_call: TRBV4-3; j_call: TRBJ2-3; cdr3_aa: CASSQETSGRVADTQYF
v_call: TRBV10-3; j_call: TRBJ1-2; cdr3_aa: CAISGQGSDYGYTF
v_call: TRBV2; j_call: TRBJ1-4; cdr3_aa: CASSQTRGTTNEKLFF
v_call: TRBV28; j_call: TRBJ1-3; cdr3_aa: CASSTPGQGSGNTIYF
v_call: TRBV9; j_call: TRBJ2-1; cdr3_aa: CASSLGTKDVEFF
v_call: TRBV30; j_call: TRBJ1-1; cdr3_aa: CAWSVLWGNTEAFF
v_call: TRBV18; j_call: TRBJ1-5; cdr3_aa: CASSLGGTRDGLPNQPQHF
v_call: TRBV7-9; j_call: TRBJ1-2; cdr3_aa: CASSLAGGYYGYTF
v_call: TRBV28; j_call: TRBJ2-7; cdr3_aa: CASSLVIRGVYEQYF
v_call: TRBV27; j_call: TRBJ2-7; cdr3_aa: CASSPGNRVVEQYF
v_call: TRBV20-1; j_call: TRBJ2-3; cdr3_aa: CSAGPGDTQYF
v_call: TRBV6-6; j_call: TRBJ2-3; cdr3_aa: CASTGGGTQYF
v_call: TRBV25-1; j_call: TRBJ2-7; cdr3_aa: CASSDPGSGRYEQYF
v_call: TRBV29-1; j_call: TRBJ2-7; cdr3_aa: CSARDPAGIHEQYF
v_call: TRBV9; j_call: TRBJ2-5; cdr3_aa: CASSVEGQGRGKTQYF
v_call: TRBV21-1; j_call: TRBJ2-7; cdr3_aa: CASTARDRADEQYF
v_call: TRBV4-2; j_call: TRBJ1-2; cdr3_aa: CASSHHVRDPRYGYTF
v_call: TRBV10-1; j_call: TRBJ1-6; cdr3_aa: CASSEGGSSYNSPLHF
v_call: TRBV9; j_call: TRBJ1-2; cdr3_aa: CASSSGPHGYTF